Listed below are T cell receptor beta chains from one sample, sequenced in a study of immune evolution from preneoplasia to lung adenocarcinoma. Generated by immunoSEQ multiplex PCR, the TCRdb table keeps only in-frame clones and is missing some. The sample records 4,500 to 5,500 clones, roughly four fifths being singletons. Sequencing input: FFPE lung adenocarcinoma in situ tissue. The receptors originated from a person aged 70 to 85 with lung adenocarcinoma. CDR3s include the opening cysteine and the closing phenylalanine or tryptophan. Fields, in order: clone size, J gene, V gene, CDR3 length, D gene, CDR3 protein, CDR3 DNA. A D gene is named only where the DNA matches it firmly. Size is stated for part of the rows, as once, few or many counts, or as a class when the clone is expanded.

abundance: .
j_gene: TRBJ2-7
v_gene: TRBV14
len: 15
d_gene: .
CDR3aa: CASSQVFAGMGEQYF
CDR3nt: TGTGCCAGCAGCCAAGTCTTTGCAGGGATGGGTGAGCAGTACTTC

abundance: .
j_gene: TRBJ2-7
v_gene: TRBV27
len: 16
d_gene: TRBD2
CDR3aa: CASSEGPGLASYEQYF
CDR3nt: TGTGCCAGCAGTGAAGGCCCGGGACTAGCCTCCTACGAGCAGTACTTC

abundance: .
j_gene: TRBJ1-3
v_gene: TRBV10-3
len: 12
d_gene: .
CDR3aa: CASYSPGNTIYF
CDR3nt: TGTGCCTCCTACAGCCCTGGAAACACCATATATTTT

abundance: few
j_gene: TRBJ2-3
v_gene: TRBV19
len: 14
d_gene: TRBD1
CDR3aa: CASKGGQGPDTQYF
CDR3nt: TGTGCCAGTAAGGGGGGACAGGGGCCAGATACGCAGTATTTT

abundance: .
j_gene: TRBJ2-7
v_gene: TRBV4-2
len: 15
d_gene: .
CDR3aa: CASSLGAPPSYEQYF
CDR3nt: TGTGCCAGCAGCCTCGGGGCTCCCCCCTCCTACGAGCAGTACTTC

abundance: .
j_gene: TRBJ1-1
v_gene: TRBV10-2
len: 14
d_gene: TRBD1
CDR3aa: CASRLGQGSTEAFF
CDR3nt: TGCGCCAGCAGACTAGGACAGGGGAGCACTGAAGCTTTCTTT

abundance: .
j_gene: TRBJ2-2
v_gene: TRBV6-1
len: 13
d_gene: .
CDR3aa: CATLTYYTGELFF
CDR3nt: TGTGCCACCCTCACCTACTACACCGGGGAGCTGTTTTTT

abundance: .
j_gene: TRBJ2-2
v_gene: TRBV6-1
len: 14
d_gene: .
CDR3aa: CASSDMLHTGELFF
CDR3nt: TGTGCCAGCAGTGATATGTTACACACCGGGGAGCTGTTTTTT

abundance: .
j_gene: TRBJ1-1
v_gene: TRBV7-8
len: 14
d_gene: .
CDR3aa: CASSWDSQNTEAFF
CDR3nt: TGTGCCAGCAGCTGGGACTCTCAGAACACTGAAGCTTTCTTT

abundance: .
j_gene: TRBJ2-5
v_gene: TRBV7-2
len: 14
d_gene: .
CDR3aa: CASSLDAGQETQYF
CDR3nt: TGTGCCAGCAGCTTAGACGCAGGGCAAGAGACCCAGTACTTC

abundance: .
j_gene: TRBJ1-5
v_gene: TRBV28
len: 12
d_gene: .
CDR3aa: CASSQPNQPQHF
CDR3nt: TGTGCCAGCAGTCAACCGAATCAGCCCCAGCATTTT

abundance: .
j_gene: TRBJ2-7
v_gene: TRBV28
len: 14
d_gene: .
CDR3aa: CASSLTGVVNEQYF
CDR3nt: TGTGCCAGCAGTTTAACTGGAGTGGTAAACGAGCAGTACTTC

abundance: large
j_gene: TRBJ2-2
v_gene: TRBV27
len: 17
d_gene: TRBD2
CDR3aa: CASSASGGGLTTGELFF
CDR3nt: TGTGCCAGCAGTGCCTCGGGCGGGGGGTTGACCACCGGGGAGCTGTTTTTT

abundance: .
j_gene: TRBJ2-3
v_gene: TRBV5-1
len: 15
d_gene: .
CDR3aa: CASSPQEGRTDTQYF
CDR3nt: TGCGCCAGCAGCCCCCAGGAGGGGCGCACAGATACGCAGTATTTT

abundance: .
j_gene: TRBJ1-4
v_gene: TRBV28
len: 17
d_gene: .
CDR3aa: CASSALYGTVTNEKLFF
CDR3nt: TGTGCCAGCAGTGCCTTGTACGGGACGGTAACTAATGAAAAACTGTTTTTT

abundance: .
j_gene: TRBJ2-3
v_gene: TRBV5-1
len: 15
d_gene: .
CDR3aa: CASSIGRASTDTQYF
CDR3nt: TGCGCCAGCAGCATTGGGCGCGCTAGCACAGATACGCAGTATTTT

abundance: .
j_gene: TRBJ2-7
v_gene: TRBV10-3
len: 12
d_gene: .
CDR3aa: CAISESSYEQYF
CDR3nt: TGTGCCATCAGTGAATCCTCCTACGAGCAGTACTTC

abundance: .
j_gene: TRBJ1-6
v_gene: TRBV6-5
len: 13
d_gene: .
CDR3aa: CASRPPSLSPLHF
CDR3nt: TGTGCCAGCAGACCCCCCTCCCTTTCACCCCTCCACTTT

abundance: .
j_gene: TRBJ1-2
v_gene: TRBV5-1
len: 15
d_gene: .
CDR3aa: CASSPESSVFDGYTF
CDR3nt: TGCGCCAGCAGCCCCGAATCGTCGGTCTTTGATGGCTACACCTTC

abundance: .
j_gene: TRBJ1-1
v_gene: TRBV9
len: 13
d_gene: .
CDR3aa: CASSAGGLSMAFF
CDR3nt: TGTGCCAGCAGCGCCGGGGGCCTATCAATGGCTTTCTTT

abundance: few
j_gene: TRBJ2-3
v_gene: TRBV2
len: 12
d_gene: .
CDR3aa: CASSEFVDTQYF
CDR3nt: TGTGCCAGCAGTGAATTCGTTGATACGCAGTATTTT

abundance: .
j_gene: TRBJ2-7
v_gene: TRBV28
len: 13
d_gene: .
CDR3aa: CASSFSTTGEQYF
CDR3nt: TGTGCCAGCAGTTTTTCGACCACGGGCGAGCAGTACTTC

abundance: .
j_gene: TRBJ2-5
v_gene: TRBV19
len: 14
d_gene: .
CDR3aa: CASSPTIRGETQYF
CDR3nt: TGTGCCAGTAGTCCCACCATTCGGGGAGAGACCCAGTACTTC

abundance: few
j_gene: TRBJ2-5
v_gene: TRBV27
len: 13
d_gene: .
CDR3aa: CASSLAGYETQYF
CDR3nt: TGTGCCAGCAGTTTAGCTGGGTATGAGACCCAGTACTTC

abundance: .
j_gene: TRBJ2-1
v_gene: TRBV5-1
len: 17
d_gene: TRBD1
CDR3aa: CASSLLGRGTGNNEQFF
CDR3nt: TGCGCCAGCAGCTTGTTGGGTCGCGGGACAGGAAACAATGAGCAGTTCTTC

abundance: .
j_gene: TRBJ2-7
v_gene: TRBV28
len: 13
d_gene: .
CDR3aa: CASRDATSYEQYF
CDR3nt: TGTGCCAGCAGGGACGCCACCTCCTACGAGCAGTACTTC

abundance: .
j_gene: TRBJ2-7
v_gene: TRBV18
len: 13
d_gene: .
CDR3aa: CASSEDQGYEQYF
CDR3nt: TGTGCCAGCTCCGAAGACCAGGGCTACGAGCAGTACTTC

abundance: .
j_gene: TRBJ1-1
v_gene: TRBV19
len: 16
d_gene: TRBD1
CDR3aa: CASRRRDRDVNTEAFF
CDR3nt: TGTGCCAGTAGAAGACGGGACAGGGATGTTAACACTGAAGCTTTCTTT